This T cell receptor beta chain was identified in a study of cytomegalovirus exposure and HLA in healthy donors. The germline CDR1 and CDR2 sequences are MDHEN and SYDVKM. There are 14 residues in the CDR3. The ends were cut back, 3 bases at V and 0 bases at J, with 7 bases in the middle. PCR amplification relied on 60 Vbeta primers (plus 13 Jbeta primers). TCRdb's table, derived via immunoSEQ multiplex PCR, lists solely in-frame clones and lacks some. The table lists about 110,000 clones, 74% of them singletons, with 4% to 5.5% in the top ten. The TCR originated in a man aged 30-40 years in good health and CMV-seropositive. Input material: PBMCs. This rearrangement joins TRBV28 to TRBJ2-3; D unresolved. The CDR3 loop is CASSLLHSTDTQYF. The CDR3 DNA reads TGTGCCAGCAGTTTGTTACACAGCACAGATACGCAGTATTTT.